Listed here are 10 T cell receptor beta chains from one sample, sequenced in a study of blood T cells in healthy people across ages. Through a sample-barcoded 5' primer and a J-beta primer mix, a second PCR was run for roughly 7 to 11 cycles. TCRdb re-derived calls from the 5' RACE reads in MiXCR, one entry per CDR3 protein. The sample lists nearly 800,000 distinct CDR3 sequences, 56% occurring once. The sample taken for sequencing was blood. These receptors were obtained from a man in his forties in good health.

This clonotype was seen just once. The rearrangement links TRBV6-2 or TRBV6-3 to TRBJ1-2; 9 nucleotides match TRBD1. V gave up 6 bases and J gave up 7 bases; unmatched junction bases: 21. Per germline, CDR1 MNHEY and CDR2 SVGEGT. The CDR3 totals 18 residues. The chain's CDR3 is CASRTLRGQGLLLSGYTF. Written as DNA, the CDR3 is TGTGCCAGCAGGACTCTTCGGGGACAGGGTCTCCTGCTTTCTGGCTACACCTTC.

The CDR3 region is CSVPTSGKVDNEQFF. The CDR3 DNA reads TGCAGCGTACCGACTAGCGGGAAGGTTGACAATGAGCAGTTCTTC. The chain recombines TRBV29-1 with TRBJ2-1; 11 nucleotides line up with TRBD2. CDR3 length: 15 amino acids. Germline V gene lookup returns CDR1 SQVTM and CDR2 ANQGSEA. Germline trimming cut 6 bases from V and 5 bases from J; bases unmatched to any gene: 9.

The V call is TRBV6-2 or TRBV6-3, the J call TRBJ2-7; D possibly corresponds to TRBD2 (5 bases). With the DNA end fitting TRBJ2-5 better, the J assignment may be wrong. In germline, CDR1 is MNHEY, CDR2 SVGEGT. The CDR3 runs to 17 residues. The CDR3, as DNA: TGTGCCAGCACCACCTCGGGGTCTGGGGTTGGAAGAGAGACCCAGTACTTC. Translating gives CASTTSGSGVGRETQYF.

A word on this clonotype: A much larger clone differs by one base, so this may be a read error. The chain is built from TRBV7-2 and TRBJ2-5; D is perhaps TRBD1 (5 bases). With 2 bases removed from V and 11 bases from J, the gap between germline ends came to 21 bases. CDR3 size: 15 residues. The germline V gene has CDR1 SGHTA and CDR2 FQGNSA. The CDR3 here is CASSLQGNKDNEQYF. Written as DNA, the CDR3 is TGTGCCAGCAGCTTACAAGGGAACAAGGACAATGAGCAGTACTTC. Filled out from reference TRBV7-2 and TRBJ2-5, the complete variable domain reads GAGVSQSPSNKVTEKGKDVELRCDPISGHTALYWYRQSLGQGLEFLIYFQGNSAPDKSGLPSDRFSAERTGGSVSTLTIQRTQQEDSAVYLCASSLQGNKDNEQYFGPGTRLLVL.

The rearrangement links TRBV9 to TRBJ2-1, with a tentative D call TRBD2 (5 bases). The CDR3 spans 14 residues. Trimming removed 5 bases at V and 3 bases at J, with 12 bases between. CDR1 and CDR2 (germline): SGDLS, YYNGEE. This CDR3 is CASSGRLIYNEQFF. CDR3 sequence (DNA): TGTGCCAGCAGTGGTAGACTAATCTACAATGAGCAGTTCTTC.

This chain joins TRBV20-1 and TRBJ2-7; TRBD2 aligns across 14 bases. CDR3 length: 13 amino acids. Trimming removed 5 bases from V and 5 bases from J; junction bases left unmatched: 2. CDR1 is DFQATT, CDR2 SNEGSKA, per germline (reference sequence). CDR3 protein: CSALGLAGDEQYF. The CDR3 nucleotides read TGCAGTGCTCTGGGACTAGCGGGAGACGAGCAGTACTTC.

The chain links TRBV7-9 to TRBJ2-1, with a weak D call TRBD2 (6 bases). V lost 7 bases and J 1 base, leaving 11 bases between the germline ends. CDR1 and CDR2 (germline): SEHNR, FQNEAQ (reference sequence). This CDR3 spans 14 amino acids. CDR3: CASIPRGSYNEQFF. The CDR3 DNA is TGTGCCAGCATCCCACGGGGGTCCTACAATGAGCAGTTCTTC.

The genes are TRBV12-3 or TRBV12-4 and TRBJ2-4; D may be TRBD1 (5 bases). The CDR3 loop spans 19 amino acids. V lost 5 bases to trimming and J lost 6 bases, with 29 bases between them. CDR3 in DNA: TGTGCCAGCAGTACGGCAGGTGGGTCCCTGCCAACAACAGGAAACATTCAGTACTTC. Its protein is CASSTAGGSLPTTGNIQYF.

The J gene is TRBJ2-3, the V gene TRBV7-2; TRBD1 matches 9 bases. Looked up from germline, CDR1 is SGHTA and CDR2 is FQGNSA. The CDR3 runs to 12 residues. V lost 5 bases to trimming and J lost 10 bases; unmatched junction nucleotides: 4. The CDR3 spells CASSPTGGSQYF. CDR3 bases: TGTGCCAGCAGCCCGACAGGGGGATCGCAGTATTTT.

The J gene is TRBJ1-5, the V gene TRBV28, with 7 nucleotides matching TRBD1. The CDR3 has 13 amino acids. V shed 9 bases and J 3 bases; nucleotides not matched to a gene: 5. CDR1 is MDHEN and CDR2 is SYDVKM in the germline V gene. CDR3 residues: CASTDRVNQPQHF. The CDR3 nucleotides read TGTGCCAGTACAGACAGGGTCAATCAGCCCCAGCATTTT.